Below, 22 T cell receptor beta chains from the same sample are listed, as sequenced in a study of shared clonotypes between healthy human individuals (dated by TCRdb to about 2020). Receptors were amplified or captured by the immunoSEQ multiplex PCR assay. Here the immuneACCESS table is served through TCRdb, limited to in-frame sequences with V and J called. Missing clones are a known gap in these copies; in checked studies unresolved V genes cover under half, and the rest lacks a known reason. This sample gives some 1.5 million clones in total; over 95% of them show up just once. Roughly 1.1% of the sample belongs to the ten largest clones. Sample: naive CD4+ T cells sorted from blood. According to the study, the label for this sample's cell subset or site signals: CD45RA+ positively selected. The source of these receptors is a man aged 25 to 45 in good health.

CDR3 sequence reads: CATSRDLQGARTDTQYF. In nucleotides, the CDR3 is TGTGCCACCAGCAGAGATCTACAGGGGGCCCGCACAGATACGCAGTATTTT. This chain connects TRBV15 to TRBJ2-3, with TRBD1 identical over 9 bases. The CDR3 has 17 amino acids. Trimming cost V 0 bases and J 1 base; bases outside gene matches: 5. CDR1 and CDR2 from the germline V gene are LNHNV and YYDKDF (reference sequence).

The chain recombines TRBV11-2 with TRBJ2-7, with D perhaps TRBD2 (5 bases). The CDR3 is 14 residues long. CDR1 and CDR2 from the germline V gene are SGHAT and FQNNGV. The V end was cut by 8 bases, the J end by 3 bases, with 17 bases between. The CDR3 spells CASATGISVYEQYF. The CDR3 region has the DNA TGTGCCAGCGCAACGGGGATATCCGTCTACGAGCAGTACTTC. The variable domain in full, with the rest retrieved from reference TRBV11-2 and TRBJ2-7, is EAGVAQSPRYKIIEKRQSVAFWCNPISGHATLYWYQQILGQGPKLLIQFQNNGVVDDSQLPKDRFSAERLKGVDSTLKIQPAKLEDSAVYLCASATGISVYEQYFGPGTRLTVT.

The V gene is TRBV7-2, the J gene TRBJ2-7; D call uncertain. The V gene's germline CDR1 is SGHTA and CDR2 FQGNSA. The CDR3 is 13 residues long. Trimming removed 5 bases from V and 3 bases from J, with 11 bases in between. In nucleotides, the CDR3 is TGTGCCAGCAGCCCTAGACGGATCTACGAGCAGTACTTC. As protein: CASSPRRIYEQYF. Based on the CDR3 plus reference TRBV7-2 and TRBJ2-7, the full variable domain is GAGVSQSPSNKVTEKGKDVELRCDPISGHTALYWYRQSLGQGLEFLIYFQGNSAPDKSGLPSDRFSAERTGGSVSTLTIQRTQQEDSAVYLCASSPRRIYEQYFGPGTRLTVT.

This clone was seen a single time. V gene TRBV6-5 combines with J gene TRBJ2-7; 8 nucleotides align to TRBD1. CDR3 length: 15 residues. Germline CDR1 is MNHEY and CDR2 is SVGAGI. V gave up 6 bases and J gave up 0 bases; unmatched junction bases: 7. In DNA, the CDR3 is TGTGCCAGCAGGGGAATAGGACAGGGCTCCTACGAGCAGTACTTC. It specifies CASRGIGQGSYEQYF.

As to this clone: Other DNA variants within this sample encode the same CDR3. The V gene is TRBV18, the J gene TRBJ2-1; D remains ambiguous. V was clipped by 3 bases and J by 5 bases, with 2 bases between them. The CDR3 totals 11 residues. Germline V lookup: CDR1 KGHSH, CDR2 LQKENI. The CDR3 is CASSPDNEQFF. The CDR3 DNA sequence: TGTGCCAGCTCACCTGACAATGAGCAGTTCTTC.

This clone came up once. The genes are TRBV30 and TRBJ2-2; TRBD2 agrees at 8 bases. The CDR3 covers 14 residues. The trim removed 5 bases at V and 2 bases at J, leaving 4 bases unmatched. The germline CDR1 and CDR2 sequences are GTSNPN and SVGIG (reference sequence). The DNA for the CDR3 is TGTGCCTGGGCGGGACTAGTTAACACCGGGGAGCTGTTTTTT. Translation: CAWAGLVNTGELFF. Variable domain in full (rest from reference TRBV30 and TRBJ2-2): SQTIHQWPATLVQPVGSPLSLECTVEGTSNPNLYWYRQAAGRGLQLLFYSVGIGQISSEVPQNLSASRPQDRQFILSSKKLLLSDSGFYLCAWAGLVNTGELFFGEGSRLTVL.

The rearrangement uses TRBV7-9 and TRBJ1-3; weak D call: TRBD1 (5 bases). Germline V gene sequence: CDR1 SEHNR, CDR2 FQNEAQ (reference sequence). The CDR3 has 15 amino acids. The V end was cut by 1 base, the J end by 0 bases, with 7 bases between. CDR3 in DNA: TGTGCCAGCAGCTTAGGACAGAACTCTGGAAACACCATATATTTT. Encoded protein: CASSLGQNSGNTIYF.

This chain uses TRBV28 with TRBJ2-1, with D tentatively TRBD1 or TRBD2 (5 bases each). Trimming removed 3 bases at V and 8 bases at J, with 35 bases between. This CDR3 region has 21 residues. Germline CDR1 and CDR2: MDHEN and SYDVKM. Here the CDR3 reads CASSFILSAWKPGRTSDEQFF. Here the CDR3 DNA reads TGTGCCAGCAGTTTTATCCTCTCGGCCTGGAAACCGGGACGGACGTCGGATGAGCAGTTCTTC.

This CDR3 reads CASREGAGTQYF. The DNA for the CDR3 is TGTGCCAGCAGGGAGGGAGCCGGGACCCAGTACTTC. This sequence joins TRBV6-6 and TRBJ2-5; possible D gene TRBD2, 6 bases. The CDR3 sequence is 12 residues long. CDR1 and CDR2 from the germline V gene are MNHNY and SVGAGI (reference sequence). V lost 6 bases, J lost 7 bases, and 12 bases lay in between.

The CDR3: CSVKTAGGGGVRYF. The CDR3 DNA reads TGCAGCGTAAAGACAGCGGGAGGCGGTGGGGTCCGGTACTTC. This chain uses TRBV29-1 with TRBJ2-7; 9 bases agree with TRBD2. The V gene's germline CDR1 is SQVTM and CDR2 ANQGSEA. The junction had 18 bases not matched to a gene; V was cut back by 6 bases and J by 12 bases. This CDR3 has 14 amino acids.

The chain has TRBV28 and TRBJ1-2; 7 bases match TRBD1. With V trimmed by 6 bases and J by 4 bases, 5 bases remained unmatched. Germline V gene lookup returns CDR1 MDHEN and CDR2 SYDVKM. The CDR3 extends over 13 amino acids. CDR3: CASRTGTAYGYTF. In DNA, the CDR3 is TGTGCCAGCAGAACCGGGACAGCCTATGGCTACACCTTC.

The chain recombines TRBV7-2 with TRBJ2-7; 8 positions agree with TRBD1. This CDR3 comprises 14 residues. Germline V CDR1 and CDR2: SGHTA, FQGNSA. Trimming removed 3 bases from V and 6 bases from J; junction bases left unmatched: 7. The CDR3 coding sequence is TGTGCCAGCAGCTTTCGACAGGGGTTGGGCGAGCAGTACTTC. This sequence encodes CASSFRQGLGEQYF.

The rearrangement uses TRBV7-8 and TRBJ2-3, with TRBD2 identical over 8 bases. The CDR3 has 15 residues. Unmatched junction bases numbered 9, after V lost 5 bases and J lost 5 bases. From germline, CDR1 is SGHVS and CDR2 FQNEAQ. CDR3 in DNA: TGTGCCAGCAGCCAGAAGCGGGAGTTAAAAGATACGCAGTATTTT. Translated, it gives CASSQKRELKDTQYF.

A word on this clone: The same CDR3 can be traced to other DNA sequences in this sample. The V and J genes are TRBV20-1 and TRBJ2-2; D is undetermined. The length of the CDR3 is 11 residues. V gave up 3 bases and J gave up 5 bases, with 4 bases separating them. CDR1 DFQATT and CDR2 SNEGSKA come from the germline V gene (reference sequence). Here the CDR3 reads CSASRTGELFF. The CDR3 coding sequence is TGCAGTGCTAGTCGGACCGGGGAGCTGTTTTTT.

This chain connects TRBV6-1 to TRBJ2-1; D might be TRBD2 (5 bases). Trimming took 5 bases from V and 6 from J, leaving 11 bases between them. CDR3 size: 13 residues. Germline V gene data show CDR1 as MNHNS and CDR2 as SASEGT. CDR3 region: CASSIVRANEQFF. The CDR3 DNA follows: TGTGCCAGCAGTATCGTGAGGGCCAATGAGCAGTTCTTC.

The chain has TRBV2 and TRBJ2-3; maybe TRBD1 (6 bases). Germline V lookup: CDR1 SNHLY, CDR2 FYNNEI. CDR3 length: 15 amino acids. Trimming removed 8 bases at V and 4 bases at J, with 19 bases between. CDR3: CASGVTGSGADTQYF. CDR3 DNA sequence: TGTGCCAGCGGAGTCACAGGGAGCGGCGCAGATACGCAGTATTTT.

Comments on this clone: Other DNA sequences of this sample code for an identical CDR3. The rearrangement joins TRBV9 to TRBJ2-1, with D hard to call. V lost 0 bases, J lost 0 bases, and 7 bases lay in between. In germline, CDR1 is SGDLS, CDR2 YYNGEE. The CDR3 is 15 residues long. The CDR3 coding sequence is TGTGCCAGCAGCGTAGAACCGAGCTCCTACAATGAGCAGTTCTTC. Protein: CASSVEPSSYNEQFF. Full variable domain (missing parts from reference TRBV9 and TRBJ2-1): DSGVTQTPKHLITATGQRVTLRCSPRSGDLSVYWYQQSLDQGLQFLIQYYNGEERAKGNILERFSAQQFPDLHSELNLSSLELGDSALYFCASSVEPSSYNEQFFGPGTRLTVL.

CDR3 residues: CASSYFASETGELFF. DNA of the CDR3: TGTGCCAGCAGTTACTTCGCGTCCGAGACCGGGGAGCTGTTTTTT. The rearrangement joins TRBV6-5 to TRBJ2-2; no definite D call. The CDR3 runs 15 residues. Germline loops: CDR1 MNHEY, CDR2 SVGAGI. The ends were cut back, 1 base at V and 5 bases at J, with 11 bases in the middle.

The V and J genes are TRBV9 and TRBJ2-1, with D tentatively TRBD1 or TRBD2 (5 bases each). This CDR3 has 15 amino acids. V lost 0 bases and J lost 3, with 10 bases in between. Germline V gene data show CDR1 as SGDLS and CDR2 as YYNGEE. The CDR3 DNA follows: TGTGCCAGCAGCGTAGGGGGGAGCCTCTACAATGAGCAGTTCTTC. Its protein product is CASSVGGSLYNEQFF.

This chain links TRBV9 with TRBJ2-2; no definite D call. Germline V gene sequence: CDR1 SGDLS, CDR2 YYNGEE. This CDR3 comprises 12 residues. Trimming pared 1 base from V and 10 bases from J, leaving 8 bases between. The CDR3 region has the DNA TGTGCCAGCAGCGTAAGGCACGAGGAGCTGTTTTTT. Translating it yields CASSVRHEELFF.

This clone was recorded only once. The chain combines TRBV5-1 with TRBJ2-7; D gene uncertain. Between the trimmed V and J ends, which lost 0 bases and 0 bases, there was a span of 10 bases. CDR3 length: 15 amino acids. The germline V gene encodes CDR1 SGHRS and CDR2 YFSETQ. The CDR3 bases are TGCGCCAGCAGCTTGGAGTCCCTAAGCTCCTACGAGCAGTACTTC. This sequence encodes CASSLESLSSYEQYF.

This clone appeared a single time. The chain carries TRBV5-4 and TRBJ2-7; perhaps TRBD1 as D (6 bases). CDR3 length: 16 amino acids. V lost 0 bases to trimming and J lost 0 bases, with 13 bases between them. Germline values: CDR1 SGHNT, CDR2 YYREEE (reference sequence). The CDR3 reads CASSLGGRGSSYEQYF. In nucleotides, the CDR3 is TGTGCCAGCAGCTTGGGCGGCAGGGGAAGCTCCTACGAGCAGTACTTC.